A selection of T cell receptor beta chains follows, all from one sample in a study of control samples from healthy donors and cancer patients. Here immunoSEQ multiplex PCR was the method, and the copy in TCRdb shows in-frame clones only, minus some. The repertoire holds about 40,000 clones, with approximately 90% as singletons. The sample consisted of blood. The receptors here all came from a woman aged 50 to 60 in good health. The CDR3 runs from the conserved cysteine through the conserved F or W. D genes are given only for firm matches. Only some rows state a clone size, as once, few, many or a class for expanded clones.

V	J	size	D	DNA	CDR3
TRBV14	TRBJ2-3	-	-	TGTGCCAGCAGCCAAGATCCGCCGGGAACTGGCACAGATACGCAGTATTTT	CASSQDPPGTGTDTQYF
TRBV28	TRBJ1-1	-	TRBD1	TGTGCCAGCAGACCAGGGGGGACAGGAGTGAACACTGAAGCTTTCTTT	CASRPGGTGVNTEAFF
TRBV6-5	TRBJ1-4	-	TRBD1	TGTGCCAGCAGTCGCGGGACAGTTAATGAAAAACTGTTTTTT	CASSRGTVNEKLFF
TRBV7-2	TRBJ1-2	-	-	TGTGCCAGCAGCTTAGCGAGGGGGGACTATGGCTACACCTTC	CASSLARGDYGYTF
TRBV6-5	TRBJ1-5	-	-	TGTGCCAGCAGTTACTCTAGGGTCCAGCCCCAGCATTTT	CASSYSRVQPQHF
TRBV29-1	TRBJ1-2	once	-	TGCAGCGTTCCGCGAGGCGGAAGTGTTAGGTATGGCTACACCTTC	CSVPRGGSVRYGYTF
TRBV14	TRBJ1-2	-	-	TGTGCCAGCAGCCTAGGGACTGGGAACTATGGCTACACCTTC	CASSLGTGNYGYTF
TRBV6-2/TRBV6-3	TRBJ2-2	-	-	TGTGCCAGCAGTCCCCGGACGGTCGTGGGCACCGGGGAGCTGTTTTTT	CASSPRTVVGTGELFF
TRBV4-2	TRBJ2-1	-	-	TGTGCCAGCAGCCGGCGGGGTTCCTACAATGAGCAGTTCTTC	CASSRRGSYNEQFF
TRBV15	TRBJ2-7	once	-	TGTGCCACCAGCAGAGACCCGTCGGCCTACGAGCAGTACTTC	CATSRDPSAYEQYF
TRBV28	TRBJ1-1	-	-	TGTGCCAGCAGAAGGGCCGGGGGATCGAACACTGAAGCTTTCTTT	CASRRAGGSNTEAFF
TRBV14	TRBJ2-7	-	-	TGTGCCAGCAGCCAAAGGGAATACGAGCAGTACTTC	CASSQREYEQYF
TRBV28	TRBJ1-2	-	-	TGTGCCAGCAGTTTAAAGGGGAATTTTTGGGGCTACACCTTC	CASSLKGNFWGYTF
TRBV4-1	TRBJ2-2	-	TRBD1	TGCGCCAGCAGCCAAGCCACGACAGGGGATCTCGGGGAGCTGTTTTTT	CASSQATTGDLGELFF
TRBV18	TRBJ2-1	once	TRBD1	TGTGCCAGCTCACCTACGGACAGGTTCAGTATCAGTGAGCAGTTCTTC	CASSPTDRFSISEQFF
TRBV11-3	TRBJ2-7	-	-	TGTGCCAGCAGCTTACGGGGAATCGGCGAGCAGTACTTC	CASSLRGIGEQYF
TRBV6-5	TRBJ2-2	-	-	TGTGCCAGCTCGTCAGTCACCGGGGAGCTGTTTTTT	CASSSVTGELFF
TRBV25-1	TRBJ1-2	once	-	TGTGCCAGCAGTGAATCCGGGCATGGCTACACCTTC	CASSESGHGYTF
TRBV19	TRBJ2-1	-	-	TGTGCCACCACCTCCAAAGGCAGCGCGGGCCACAATGAGCAGTTCTTC	CATTSKGSAGHNEQFF
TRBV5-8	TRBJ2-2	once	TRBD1	TGTGCCAGCAGAAAAAGGGGACAGATTACCGGGGAGCTGTTTTTT	CASRKRGQITGELFF
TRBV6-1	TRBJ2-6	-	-	TGTGCCAGCAGTGAACTGGGCTCTGGGGCCAACGTCCTGACTTTC	CASSELGSGANVLTF
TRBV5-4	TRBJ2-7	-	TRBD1	TGTGCCAGCAACTCCCGCGAGGGGACAGGGACCTCCTACGAGCAGTACTTC	CASNSREGTGTSYEQYF
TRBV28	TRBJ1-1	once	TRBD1	TGTGCCAGGGGGGGGACAGCCAACACTGAAGCTTTCTTT	CARGGTANTEAFF
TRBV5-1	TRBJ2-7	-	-	TGCGCCAGCAGCTTGGGCGCAGGGACCTACGAGCAGTACTTC	CASSLGAGTYEQYF
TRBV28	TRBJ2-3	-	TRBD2	TGTGCCAGCAGTTTCACGACTAGCGCTACGCAGTATTTT	CASSFTTSATQYF
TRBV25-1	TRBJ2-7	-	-	TGTGCCAGCAGTGATAAGGTCTACGAGCAGTACTTC	CASSDKVYEQYF
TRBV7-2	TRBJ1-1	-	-	TGTGCCAGCAGCTGGACCGTTGGACATCAGAACACTGAAGCTTTCTTT	CASSWTVGHQNTEAFF